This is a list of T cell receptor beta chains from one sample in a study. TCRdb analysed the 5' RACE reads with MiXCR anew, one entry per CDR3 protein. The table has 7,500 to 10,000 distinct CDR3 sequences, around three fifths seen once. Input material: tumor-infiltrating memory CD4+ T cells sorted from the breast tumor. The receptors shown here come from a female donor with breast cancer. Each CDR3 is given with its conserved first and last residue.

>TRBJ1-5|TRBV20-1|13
CSGSRGPSQPQHF
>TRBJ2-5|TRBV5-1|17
CASSRSGRARERETQYF
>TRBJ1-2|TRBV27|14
CTSSLSPGRIRYTF
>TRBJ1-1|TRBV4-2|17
CASSRTWGPGAHTEAFF
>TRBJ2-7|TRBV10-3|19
CAISPQGPLTRRGSYEQYF
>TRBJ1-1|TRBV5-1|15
CASSLEGYGNTEAFF
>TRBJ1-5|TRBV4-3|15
CASSQDPDRNQPQHF
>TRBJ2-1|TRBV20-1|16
CSASDRRGESYNEQFF
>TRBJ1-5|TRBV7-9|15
CASSLGTDSNQPQHF
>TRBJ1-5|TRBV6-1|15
CASSDMAYSNQPQHF
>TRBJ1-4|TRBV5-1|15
CASSQQGPEVEKLFF
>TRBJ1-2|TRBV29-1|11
CSVEPGGGYTF
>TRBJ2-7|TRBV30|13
CAWSAGLVYEQYF
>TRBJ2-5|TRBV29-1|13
CSVVGLSQETQYF
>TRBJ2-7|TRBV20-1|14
CSASHSVLAYEQYF
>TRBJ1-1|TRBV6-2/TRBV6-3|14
CASSDRRQNTEAFF
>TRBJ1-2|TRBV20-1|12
CSRSGTPYGYTF
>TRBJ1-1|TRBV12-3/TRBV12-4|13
CASSLAEYTEAFF
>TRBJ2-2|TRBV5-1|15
CASSLETSYTGELFF
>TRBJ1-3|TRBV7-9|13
CASSLSQGNTIYF
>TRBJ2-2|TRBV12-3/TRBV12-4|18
CASSFNLAASGSTGELFF
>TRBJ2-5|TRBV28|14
CASAKGGQQETQYF
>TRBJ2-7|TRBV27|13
CASSFGDIYEQYF
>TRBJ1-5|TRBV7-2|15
CASSLVLGPDQPQHF
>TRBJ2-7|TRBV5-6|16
CASSPGLAGGPGEQYF
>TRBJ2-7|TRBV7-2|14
CASSLGVSEYEQYF
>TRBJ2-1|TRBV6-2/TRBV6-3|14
CASSGRLGDNEQFF
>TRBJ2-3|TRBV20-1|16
CSARDNQREGTDTQYF
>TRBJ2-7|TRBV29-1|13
CSARDGYSYEQYF
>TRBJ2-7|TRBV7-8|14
CASSLLARAAEQYF
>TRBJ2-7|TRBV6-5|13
CASSLSLSYEQYF
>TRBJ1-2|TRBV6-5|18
CASSSTDRTKLSDYGYTF
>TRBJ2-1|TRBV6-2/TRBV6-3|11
CASKKDRVEFF
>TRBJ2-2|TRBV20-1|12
CSARVGAGELFF
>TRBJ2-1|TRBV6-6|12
CASSSGFNEQFF
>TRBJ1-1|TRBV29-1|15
CSVVSQSAANTEAFF
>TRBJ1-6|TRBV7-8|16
CASSRPLQGQGSPLHF
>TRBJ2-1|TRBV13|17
CASSSGPAGPSGNEQFF
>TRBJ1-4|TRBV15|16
CATSDEGGATNEKLFF
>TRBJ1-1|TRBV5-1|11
CASRLEGGAFF
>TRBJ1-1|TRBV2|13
CASLFQGATEAFF
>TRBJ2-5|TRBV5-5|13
CASSLAVQETQYF
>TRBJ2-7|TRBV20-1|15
CSARGGQGPVYEQYF
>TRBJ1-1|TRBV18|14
CASSPEGGPSEAFF
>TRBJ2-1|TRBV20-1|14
CSLRASANYNEQFF
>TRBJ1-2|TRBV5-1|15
CASSLEGEGAGGYTF
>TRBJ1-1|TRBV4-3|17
CASSQDPAGNRNTEAFF
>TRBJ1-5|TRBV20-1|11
CSARGDQPQHF
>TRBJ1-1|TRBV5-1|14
CASSLSGAATEAFF
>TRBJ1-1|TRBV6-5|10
CASGRTEALF